The source of this TCR beta chain is a study of early T cells in non-severe SARS-CoV-2 infection. For the study at large: Sequencing input comprised bulk RNA from unsorted whole blood; chain pairing was not available.

As for this clonotype: As yet, its antigen is unknown.

Molecules of cDNA were individually given unique molecular identifiers that were attached to them. MiXCR was run by TCRdb on the 5' RACE reads, yielding one entry per CDR3 protein. The sample holds about 34,000 distinct CDR3 sequences, around 6.8% seen once. Study findings and constraints: VDJdb-based matching was biased toward anti-spike CD8 responses and missed private and CD4 specificities.

Trimming took 0 bases from V and 4 from J, leaving 2 bases between them. Germline V gene lookup returns CDR1 SGHTA and CDR2 FQGTGA. The CDR3 extends over 12 amino acids. The V call is TRBV7-3, the J call TRBJ2-3; D ambiguous. This TCR came from an adult who was a healthcare worker with PCR-confirmed SARS-CoV-2 infection or an uninfected control (not recorded which). Sequencing was performed on whole blood, taken at baseline. The CDR3 reads CASSLTPDTQYF. The CDR3 coding sequence is TGTGCCAGCAGCTTAACCCCAGATACGCAGTATTTT.